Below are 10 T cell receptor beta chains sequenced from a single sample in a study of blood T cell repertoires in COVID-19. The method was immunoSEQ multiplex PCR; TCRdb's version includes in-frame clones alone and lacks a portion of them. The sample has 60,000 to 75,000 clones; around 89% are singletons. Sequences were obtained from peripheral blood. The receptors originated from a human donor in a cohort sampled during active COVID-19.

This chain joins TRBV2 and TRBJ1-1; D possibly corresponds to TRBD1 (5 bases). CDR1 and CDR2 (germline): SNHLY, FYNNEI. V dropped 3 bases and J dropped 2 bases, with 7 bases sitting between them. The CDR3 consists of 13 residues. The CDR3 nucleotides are TGTGCCAGCAGTGACAGGGCAAACACTGAAGCTTTCTTT. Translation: CASSDRANTEAFF.

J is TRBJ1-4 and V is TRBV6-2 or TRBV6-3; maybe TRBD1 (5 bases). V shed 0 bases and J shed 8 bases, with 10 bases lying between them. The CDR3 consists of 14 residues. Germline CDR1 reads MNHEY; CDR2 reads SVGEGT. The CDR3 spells CASSYSGGREKLFF. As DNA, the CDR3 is TGTGCCAGCAGTTACTCGGGGGGACGAGAAAAACTGTTTTTT.

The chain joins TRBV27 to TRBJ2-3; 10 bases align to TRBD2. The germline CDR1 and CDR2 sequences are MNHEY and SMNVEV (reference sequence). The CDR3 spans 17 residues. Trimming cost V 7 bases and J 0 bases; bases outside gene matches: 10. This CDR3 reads CASKVSGRALSTDTQYF. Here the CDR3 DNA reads TGTGCCAGCAAAGTAAGCGGGAGGGCCCTAAGCACAGATACGCAGTATTTT.

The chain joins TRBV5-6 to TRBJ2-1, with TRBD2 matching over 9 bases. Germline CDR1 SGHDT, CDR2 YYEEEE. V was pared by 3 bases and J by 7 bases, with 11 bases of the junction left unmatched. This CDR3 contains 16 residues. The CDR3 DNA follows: TGTGCCAGCAGCTCCCTGGGCGGGAGGGTACAAAATGAGCAGTTCTTC. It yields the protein CASSSLGGRVQNEQFF.

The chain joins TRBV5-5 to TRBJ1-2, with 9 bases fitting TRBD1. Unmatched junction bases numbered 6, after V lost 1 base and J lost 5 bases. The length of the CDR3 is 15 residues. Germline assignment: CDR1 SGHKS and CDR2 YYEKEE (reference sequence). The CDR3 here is CASSLSWDRVYGYTF. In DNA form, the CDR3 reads TGTGCCAGCAGCTTGAGTTGGGACAGGGTTTATGGCTACACCTTC. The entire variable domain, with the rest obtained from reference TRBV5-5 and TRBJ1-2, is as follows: DAGVTQSPTHLIKTRGQQVTLRCSPISGHKSVSWYQQVLGQGPQFIFQYYEKEERGRGNFPDRFSARQFPNYSSELNVNALLLGDSALYLCASSLSWDRVYGYTFGSGTRLTVV.

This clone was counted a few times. CDR3 sequence (DNA): TGTGCCACCAGTGATGGGTACAGGCAGTACTTC. Its translation is CATSDGYRQYF. The rearrangement links TRBV24-1 to TRBJ2-7; D is unresolved. The CDR3 has 11 residues. V shed 3 bases and J shed 9 bases, with 8 bases lying between them. CDR1 and CDR2 from the germline V gene are KGHDR and SFDVKD.

Here the CDR3 reads CASSRQGGNTIYF. DNA for the CDR3: TGTGCCAGCAGCCGACAGGGTGGAAACACCATATATTTT. The J gene is TRBJ1-3, the V gene TRBV2; TRBD1 agrees at 7 bases. V shed 6 bases, J shed 3 bases, and the junction held 2 bases outside the gene matches. CDR1 and CDR2 (germline): SNHLY, FYNNEI. This CDR3 is built from 13 residues.

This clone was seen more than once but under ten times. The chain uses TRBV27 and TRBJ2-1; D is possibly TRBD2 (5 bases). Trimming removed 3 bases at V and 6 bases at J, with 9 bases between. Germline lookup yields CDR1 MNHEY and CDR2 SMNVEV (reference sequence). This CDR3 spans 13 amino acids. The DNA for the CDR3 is TGTGCCAGCAGTTTCTCTAGCTTCAATGAGCAGTTCTTC. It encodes CASSFSSFNEQFF.

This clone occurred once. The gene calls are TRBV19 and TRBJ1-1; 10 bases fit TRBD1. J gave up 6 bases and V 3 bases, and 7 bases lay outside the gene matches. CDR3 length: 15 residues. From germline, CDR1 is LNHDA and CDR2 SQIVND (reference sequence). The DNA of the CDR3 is TGTGCCAGTAGTATTACCGGGACAGGGGTGTCTGAAGCTTTCTTT. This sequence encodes CASSITGTGVSEAFF.

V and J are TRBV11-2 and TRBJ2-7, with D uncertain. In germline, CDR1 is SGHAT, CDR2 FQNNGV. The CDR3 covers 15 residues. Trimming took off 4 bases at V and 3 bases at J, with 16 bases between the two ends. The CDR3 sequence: CASSSAGDVYYEQYF. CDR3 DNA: TGTGCCAGCAGCTCCGCCGGAGATGTATACTACGAGCAGTACTTC.